These 4 T cell receptor beta chains were all obtained from the same sample, sequenced in a study of blood T cell repertoires in COVID-19. Generated by immunoSEQ multiplex PCR, the TCRdb table keeps only in-frame clones and is missing some. This sample has 170,000 or so clones, with 83% found just once. Sequencing was performed on peripheral blood. The receptors stem from a human donor in a cohort sampled during active COVID-19.

The chain employs TRBV5-5 and TRBJ1-4; 7 positions match TRBD1. In germline, CDR1 is SGHKS, CDR2 YYEKEE (reference sequence). The CDR3 length is 16 residues. The J segment lost 2 bases and the V segment lost 0 bases, leaving 4 bases of the junction unmatched. Here the CDR3 reads CASSLVGRGTNEKLFF. DNA for the CDR3: TGTGCCAGCAGCTTGGTCGGCAGGGGGACTAATGAAAAACTGTTTTTT.

J is TRBJ2-7 and V is TRBV4-3; tentatively, D is TRBD1 (6 bases). The germline gives CDR1 LGHNA, CDR2 YSLEER. The CDR3 sequence is 16 residues long. With 1 base removed from V and 0 bases from J, the gap between germline ends came to 13 bases. DNA for the CDR3: TGCGCCAGCAGCCAAGGTAGACAGGAGTCCTCCTACGAGCAGTACTTC. Translated: CASSQGRQESSYEQYF.

The rearrangement links TRBV2 to TRBJ2-7; no clear D. Between the trimmed V and J ends, which lost 8 bases and 2 bases, there was a span of 10 bases. This CDR3 is 12 amino acids long. Germline CDR1 SNHLY, CDR2 FYNNEI. CDR3 sequence (DNA): TGTGCCAGCGGTAACGAGGCCTACGAGCAGTACTTC. Translated: CASGNEAYEQYF.

The chain links TRBV18 to TRBJ1-5; D is perhaps TRBD1 (5 bases). This CDR3 has 15 amino acids. The germline V gene encodes CDR1 KGHSH and CDR2 LQKENI. Trimming shortened V by 3 bases and J by 3 bases, and 12 bases separated the two germline ends. The CDR3 DNA reads as TGTGCCAGCTCACCCAATTCAGGGTACAATCAGCCCCAGCATTTT. This encodes CASSPNSGYNQPQHF.